A selection of T cell receptor beta chains follows, all from one sample in a study of Graves' ophthalmopathy and Graves' hyperthyroidism. TCRdb processed the multiplex PCR reads anew with MiXCR; each CDR3 protein has one entry. The sample shows hundreds of thousands of distinct CDR3 sequences, more than 20% of them seen only once. The specimen sequenced was peripheral blood. The source is a woman younger than 30 with stable Graves' hyperthyroidism. Both conserved end residues are part of each CDR3. The D gene is left open where the match is weak. Part of the rows lack a size; the others show once, few, many or a class for expanded clones.

clone size,D gene,V gene,J gene,CDR3 DNA,CDR3 protein
many,TRBD2,TRBV12-3/TRBV12-4,TRBJ2-2,TGTGCCAGCAGTTTAAGTAGCGGGAGAACCGGGGAGCTGTTTTTT,CASSLSSGRTGELFF
NA,NA,TRBV6-2/TRBV6-3,TRBJ2-7,TGTGCCAGCAGTTACTTTTATGGCTCCCTTAACGAGCAGTACTTC,CASSYFYGSLNEQYF
many,TRBD1,TRBV5-1,TRBJ2-7,TGCGCCAGCAGCCCAACGACAGGGATCGGTTACGAGCAGTACTTC,CASSPTTGIGYEQYF
many,TRBD2,TRBV9,TRBJ2-5,TGTGCCAGCAGCATCACCGGGACTAACAAAGAGACCCAGTACTTC,CASSITGTNKETQYF
many,NA,TRBV12-3/TRBV12-4,TRBJ1-2,TGTGCCAGCAGTCCCCGGGCCTATGGCTACACCTTC,CASSPRAYGYTF
many,NA,TRBV12-3/TRBV12-4,TRBJ2-5,TGTGCCAGCAGTCAGACCGGGACAACGTACCAAGAGACCCAGTACTTC,CASSQTGTTYQETQYF
many,TRBD1,TRBV6-5,TRBJ2-7,TGTGCCAGCAGTTACCAAGGGACAGGGGAGCGCGAGCAGTACTTC,CASSYQGTGEREQYF
many,TRBD2,TRBV7-8,TRBJ2-5,TGTGCCAGCTTTCGCGGGAGGGCCCGAGAGACCCAGTACTTC,CASFRGRARETQYF
many,NA,TRBV6-2/TRBV6-3,TRBJ1-1,TGTGCCAGCAGTGCAACGGGACATATGAACACTGAAGCTTTCTTT,CASSATGHMNTEAFF
many,TRBD1,TRBV29-1,TRBJ1-1,TGCAGCGTTGTGGAACAGGGGGCTGGTGAAGCTTTCTTT,CSVVEQGAGEAFF
many,NA,TRBV2,TRBJ2-5,TGTGCCAGCACCCCCCGGGGCGGGGAAGAGACCCAGTACTTC,CASTPRGGEETQYF
many,TRBD2,TRBV12-3/TRBV12-4,TRBJ2-5,TGTGCCAGCACCCTTGGGACTAGTAAAGAGACCCAGTACTTC,CASTLGTSKETQYF
many,NA,TRBV19,TRBJ2-5,TGTGCCACCATAGGGGGGGCTGGGACCCAGTACTTC,CATIGGAGTQYF
many,NA,TRBV6-1,TRBJ2-7,TGTGCCAGCAGTGCCAGGGGCGACTACGAGCAGTACTTC,CASSARGDYEQYF
many,NA,TRBV10-3,TRBJ1-1,TGTGCCATCAGTCGGGGAGGTACAAATTTAGGTGAAGCTTTCTTT,CAISRGGTNLGEAFF
many,TRBD1,TRBV6-5,TRBJ1-2,TGTGCCAGCAGTTACTCAGGACAGGGATATGGCTACACCTTC,CASSYSGQGYGYTF
many,NA,TRBV4-3,TRBJ2-7,TGCGCCAGCAGCCAAGCTCAGGGATACGAGCAGTACTTC,CASSQAQGYEQYF
many,NA,TRBV29-1,TRBJ1-5,TGCAGCGTCGGACAGTACAATCAGCCCCAGCATTTT,CSVGQYNQPQHF
NA,NA,TRBV20-1,TRBJ1-2,TGCAGATACAGGGAGGACTATGGCTACACCTTC,CRYREDYGYTF
many,NA,TRBV20-1,TRBJ2-7,TGCAGTGCTAGAGGGCTAGGTGGCGGTTACGAGCAGTACTTC,CSARGLGGGYEQYF
many,NA,TRBV6-1,TRBJ1-5,TGTGCCAGCAGTGCGACACATAATAGCAATCAGCCCCAGCATTTT,CASSATHNSNQPQHF
many,TRBD2,TRBV20-1,TRBJ2-7,TGCAGTGCGGATCTAGCGGGAGGGCCCCGCTACGAGCAGTACTTC,CSADLAGGPRYEQYF
many,NA,TRBV5-1,TRBJ1-1,TGCGCCAGCAGCTTGGGCGTGAACACTGAAGCTTTCTTT,CASSLGVNTEAFF
many,TRBD1,TRBV28,TRBJ1-2,TGTGCCAGCAGTCCCTCCGGGACAGGGGAAGCTAACTATGGCTACACCTTC,CASSPSGTGEANYGYTF
many,NA,TRBV9,TRBJ2-2,TGTGCCAGCAGCGTAGGAGTAGGGGCCACCGGGGAGCTGTTTTTT,CASSVGVGATGELFF
NA,NA,TRBV12-3/TRBV12-4,TRBJ1-2,TGTGCCAGCAGTTCCCTTGACGGAAGCTATGGCTACACCTTC,CASSSLDGSYGYTF
many,NA,TRBV6-1,TRBJ1-1,TGTGCCAGCAGTGAAGTGGCAGTTAACACTGAAGCTTTCTTT,CASSEVAVNTEAFF
many,NA,TRBV20-1,TRBJ2-2,TGCAGTGCTAGGGGAGGAGGCGGGGAGCTGTTTTTT,CSARGGGGELFF
many,NA,TRBV20-1,TRBJ1-1,TGCAGTGCTAGAGAGGAGAGGGGTCTGGATACTGAAGCTTTCTTT,CSAREERGLDTEAFF
NA,NA,TRBV29-1,TRBJ2-5,TGCAGCGTTGAAGATCGCCAGGGGAAGACCCAGTACTTC,CSVEDRQGKTQYF
many,NA,TRBV11-1,TRBJ2-7,TGTGCCAGCAGCTTAGCGTCATACAGTTCCAGCGGGCCCTACGAGCAGTACTTC,CASSLASYSSSGPYEQYF
NA,TRBD1,TRBV13,TRBJ2-2,TGTGCCAGCATGCGACAGGGAAGCACCGGGGAGCTGTTTTTT,CASMRQGSTGELFF
NA,NA,TRBV4-1,TRBJ1-2,TGCGCCAGCAGCCAAGGTCAGGCGAACTATGGCTACACCTTC,CASSQGQANYGYTF
many,TRBD2,TRBV27,TRBJ2-7,TGTGCCAGCAGTTTCCTGGGACTAGCGGGCTCCTACGAGCAGTACTTC,CASSFLGLAGSYEQYF
many,NA,TRBV20-1,TRBJ2-4,TGCAGTGCTAGTAACCGCTTAAACATTAAGTACTTC,CSASNRLNIKYF
many,NA,TRBV11-2,TRBJ2-7,TGTGCCAGCAGCTTAGAACCCGGGGAAAGGCAGTACTTC,CASSLEPGERQYF
NA,TRBD1,TRBV29-1,TRBJ1-5,TGCAGCGTTGCCAAGGGGACAGGGAATCAGCCCCAGCATTTT,CSVAKGTGNQPQHF
many,NA,TRBV28,TRBJ1-2,TGTGCCTTAAGGGAGTTGTGGGGCTACACCTTC,CALRELWGYTF
many,TRBD1,TRBV4-1,TRBJ1-1,TGCGCCAGCAGCCAGACAGGGTCACGAAACACTGAAGCTTTCTTT,CASSQTGSRNTEAFF
NA,TRBD2,TRBV12-3/TRBV12-4,TRBJ2-7,TGTGCCAGCAGTTTCCCCCCTAGCGGGGGATCCTACGAGCAGTACTTC,CASSFPPSGGSYEQYF
many,TRBD1,TRBV11-2,TRBJ2-2,TGTGCCAGCAGCGATTACAGGGGGCGCGGCACCGGGGAGCTGTTTTTT,CASSDYRGRGTGELFF
many,NA,TRBV7-8,TRBJ2-2,TGTGCCAGCAGCAGTGAAAGGATGAACACCGGGGAGCTGTTTTTT,CASSSERMNTGELFF
NA,TRBD1,TRBV6-1,TRBJ1-1,TGTGCCAGCAGGCCGGGACAGGGGGTTGAAAAAGCTTTCTTT,CASRPGQGVEKAFF
NA,NA,TRBV6-5,TRBJ1-1,TGTGCCAGCAGCTTAGACAGGAATATTGAAGCTTTCTTT,CASSLDRNIEAFF